This TCR beta chain was identified in a study of blood T cell repertoires in COVID-19. Clones were sequenced by immunoSEQ multiplex PCR, and TCRdb holds only the in-frame ones, with some missing. The sample lists a few hundred thousand clones, roughly 80% occurring once. Germline CDR1 reads KGHSH; CDR2 reads LQKENI. V trimming: 7 bases; J trimming: 3 bases; junction bases outside the gene matches: 7. The CDR3 runs 14 residues. The V and J genes are TRBV18 and TRBJ1-1, with 8 bases aligning to TRBD1. This TCR came from a person aged 70 to 85 with COVID-19, enrolled during active disease. Material: peripheral blood. As DNA, the CDR3 is TGTGCCAGCTTGCAGACAGGGGCGGACACTGAAGCTTTCTTT. The encoded protein is CASLQTGADTEAFF.